This TCR beta chain stems from a study of T cells in Graves' hyperthyroidism and ophthalmopathy. Study findings and constraints: Blood also held most thyroid clonotypes expanded beyond 0.001.

The CDR3 contains 17 residues. The ends lost 3 bases at V and 5 bases at J; junction bases unmatched: 16. This clonotype has ten or more counts. Antigen unknown. Amplified regions were TCR beta CDR3 sequences from RNA transcripts. HTBI primers drove first-round RT-PCR of the TCR CDR3. TCRdb re-analysed the multiplex PCR reads in MiXCR, keeping a single row per CDR3 protein. The table has some 370,000 distinct CDR3 sequences, around an eighth seen once. Ophthalmopathy patients all had a Clinical Activity Score of at least 3, a NOSPECS grade of at least 4 and disease under 3 months old. Diagnosis relied on clinical symptoms, serum thyroxine and TRAb, thyroid ultrasound and orbital computed tomography. This sample holds PBMCs from under 11 ml fresh peripheral blood.

Sequenced sample: blood. The V and J genes are TRBV12-3 or TRBV12-4 and TRBJ2-7, with 7 bases lining up with TRBD2. This clonotype originated in a man between 50 and 59 years old with Graves' ophthalmopathy. CDR3 nucleotides: TGTGCCAGCAGTTTGGGGGGGGGTTGGGTGGCTTCTGACGAGCAGTACTTC. Translation gives CASSLGGGWVASDEQYF.